These 28 T cell receptor beta chains were all obtained from the same sample, sequenced in a study of T cell responses to AZD1222 COVID-19 vaccine. The method was immunoSEQ multiplex PCR; TCRdb's version includes in-frame clones alone and lacks a portion of them. The data show around 63,000 clones, over 75% seen once. The material sequenced was peripheral blood, taken on day 0 of AZD1222 vaccination. The receptor source for this set is an adult in good health.

This sequence joins TRBV7-8 and TRBJ1-4; the D gene is possibly TRBD1 (5 bases). Germline CDR1 SGHVS, CDR2 FQNEAQ. V was clipped by 11 bases and J by 5 bases, with 15 bases between them. This CDR3 comprises 13 residues. The CDR3 nucleotides read TGTGCCGAAGGCCCAGGGCCAAATGAAAAACTGTTTTTT. The encoded protein is CAEGPGPNEKLFF.

The CDR3, as DNA: TGTGCCAGTAGTATAGTGTTCGGGGGAACCGGGGAGCTGTTTTTT. Translation gives CASSIVFGGTGELFF. J is TRBJ2-2 and V is TRBV19; perhaps TRBD2 as D (6 bases). Per the germline V gene, CDR1 is LNHDA and CDR2 is SQIVND (reference sequence). V was shortened by 1 base and J by 5 bases, with 11 bases between the two germline ends. CDR3 length: 15 amino acids.

This clone was found once. The junction departs from the called germline gene at one end, perhaps through a read error. The chain combines TRBV6-5 with TRBJ2-7, with D tentatively TRBD1 (6 bases). This CDR3 has 13 amino acids. CDR1 MNHEY and CDR2 SVGAGI come from the germline V gene. CDR3 DNA: TGTGCCAGCATTTACAGGGACGCCTACGAGCAGTACTTC. This translates into CASIYRDAYEQYF.

The chain uses TRBV7-9 and TRBJ1-2, with D perhaps TRBD1 (5 bases). CDR3 length equals 15 residues. Germline values: CDR1 SEHNR, CDR2 FQNEAQ (reference sequence). With 3 bases removed from V and 4 bases from J, the gap between germline ends came to 15 bases. The CDR3 bases are TGTGCCAGCAGCTTTACAGGATTTAGGGGCTATGGCTACACCTTC. Its protein product is CASSFTGFRGYGYTF.

The chain is built from TRBV29-1 and TRBJ1-2; D call uncertain. CDR3 length: 13 amino acids. CDR1 is SQVTM and CDR2 is ANQGSEA in the germline V gene. The CDR3 region is CSAERLLNYGYTF. For the CDR3, the DNA is TGCAGTGCCGAGCGCCTACTTAACTATGGCTACACCTTC.

V is TRBV6-5 and J is TRBJ1-2; D uncertain. V shed 7 bases and J shed 2 bases, with 11 bases lying between them. This CDR3 region has 13 residues. Germline V lookup: CDR1 MNHEY, CDR2 SVGAGI. The CDR3 region is CASTLDLNYGYTF. DNA for the CDR3: TGTGCCAGCACCCTGGATCTGAACTATGGCTACACCTTC.

This sequence joins TRBV9 and TRBJ1-1, with D hard to call. From germline, CDR1 is SGDLS and CDR2 YYNGEE. Trimming removed 1 base at V and 4 bases at J, with 8 bases between. This CDR3 region has 13 residues. The CDR3 region is CASSVRTSTEAFF. CDR3 in DNA: TGTGCCAGCAGCGTACGGACTAGCACTGAAGCTTTCTTT.

This clone turned up a few times. This chain connects TRBV5-1 to TRBJ2-7, with a weak D call TRBD1 (5 bases). The CDR3 covers 14 residues. The germline V and J ends were trimmed by 5 bases and 0 bases, with 12 bases remaining between them. CDR1 and CDR2 (germline): SGHRS, YFSETQ. In DNA, the CDR3 is TGCGCCAGCAGTCAGGGTGAGATCTCCTACGAGCAGTACTTC. It encodes CASSQGEISYEQYF.

This chain joins TRBV27 and TRBJ2-3; the D is unclear. Germline CDR1 and CDR2: MNHEY and SMNVEV (reference sequence). The CDR3 loop spans 16 amino acids. V lost 5 bases to trimming and J lost 0 bases, with 15 bases between them. DNA for the CDR3: TGTGCCAGCAGTCGGGCCGCTCGTTACAGCACAGATACGCAGTATTTT. Amino acid sequence: CASSRAARYSTDTQYF.

In this sample, this clone turned up a few times. This chain connects TRBV29-1 to TRBJ2-1; 9 nucleotides agree with TRBD2. The V gene's germline CDR1 is SQVTM and CDR2 ANQGSEA. The junction had 3 bases not matched to a gene; V was cut back by 6 bases and J by 3 bases. The CDR3 runs 13 residues. CDR3 residues: CSVGAGGYNEQFF. In DNA, the CDR3 is TGCAGCGTCGGAGCGGGGGGCTACAATGAGCAGTTCTTC.

This chain connects TRBV5-1 to TRBJ1-3; D remains unclear. Germline CDR1 reads SGHRS; CDR2 reads YFSETQ. This CDR3 spans 16 amino acids. Trimming left V 0 bases short and J 0 bases short, with 10 bases between. The CDR3 sequence: CASSLDGVSSGNTIYF. For the CDR3, the DNA is TGCGCCAGCAGCTTGGACGGCGTGAGCTCTGGAAACACCATATATTTT.

This chain links TRBV11-2 with TRBJ2-7; D is perhaps TRBD1 (5 bases). CDR3 length: 14 amino acids. Per germline, CDR1 SGHAT and CDR2 FQNNGV. V was clipped by 7 bases and J by 4 bases, with 17 bases between them. CDR3 loop: CASTPGHAPYEQYF. CDR3 coding DNA: TGTGCCAGCACCCCAGGACATGCGCCGTACGAGCAGTACTTC.

This clone was counted once. The CDR3 DNA is TGTGCCAGCAGCAGGGACAGAGTGTTAACAGATACGCAGTATTTT. This codes for CASSRDRVLTDTQYF. The chain has TRBV2 and TRBJ2-3, with 7 bases that match TRBD1. CDR1 and CDR2 from the germline V gene are SNHLY and FYNNEI. The CDR3 has 15 residues. The V segment lost 6 bases and the J segment 3 bases; nucleotides outside the gene matches: 9.

This clone came up once. The chain uses TRBV28 and TRBJ1-5; D gene unclear. Germline values: CDR1 MDHEN, CDR2 SYDVKM. Deletions cut 3 bases from V and 6 bases from J, with 6 bases between. The CDR3 is made up of 12 amino acids. CDR3 protein: CASSFRVQPQHF. CDR3 coding DNA: TGTGCCAGCAGTTTCCGGGTTCAGCCCCAGCATTTT.

The chain uses TRBV19 and TRBJ1-3, with unresolved D. CDR1 and CDR2 from the germline V gene are LNHDA and SQIVND (reference sequence). Trimming shortened V by 2 bases and J by 0 bases, and 5 bases separated the two germline ends. CDR3 length: 14 residues. In nucleotides, the CDR3 is TGTGCCAGTAGTATAAGGGACTCTGGAAACACCATATATTTT. As protein: CASSIRDSGNTIYF.

The V and J genes are TRBV5-1 and TRBJ2-2; 8 bases agree with TRBD1. Germline CDR1 is SGHRS and CDR2 is YFSETQ. V was pared by 4 bases and J by 4 bases, with 3 bases of the junction left unmatched. The CDR3 spans 14 residues. The CDR3 reads CASSGTGGTGELFF. CDR3 in DNA: TGCGCCAGCAGCGGAACAGGGGGCACCGGGGAGCTGTTTTTT.

This chain links TRBV6-5 with TRBJ1-5; D is ambiguous. Trimming left V 0 bases short and J 1 base short, with 7 bases between. Germline V gene data show CDR1 as MNHEY and CDR2 as SVGAGI. The CDR3 is 15 residues long. The chain's CDR3 is CASSYSSQSNQPQHF. The DNA of the CDR3 is TGTGCCAGCAGTTACTCCTCGCAGAGCAATCAGCCCCAGCATTTT.

This rearrangement joins TRBV7-9 to TRBJ2-1; the D is unclear. Germline CDR1 reads SEHNR; CDR2 reads FQNEAQ (reference sequence). Trimming took off 1 base at V and 3 bases at J, with 4 bases between the two ends. The CDR3 loop spans 13 amino acids. CDR3 in amino acids: CASSLDSYNEQFF. Here the CDR3 DNA reads TGTGCCAGCAGCTTAGACAGCTACAATGAGCAGTTCTTC.

The chain carries TRBV3-1 (or the pseudogene TRBV3-2) and TRBJ1-4, with 8 nucleotides matching TRBD1. The J segment lost 7 bases and the V segment lost 2 bases, leaving 3 bases of the junction unmatched. Looked up from germline, CDR1 is LGHDT and CDR2 is YNNKEL (reference sequence). The CDR3 length is 14 residues. The CDR3 reads CASSQSGGREKLFF. The CDR3 DNA is TGTGCCAGCAGCCAATCAGGGGGCCGTGAAAAACTGTTTTTT.

The chain couples TRBV19 to TRBJ2-3, with D possibly TRBD1 on 5 matching bases. Trimming took off 1 base at V and 4 bases at J, with 12 bases between the two ends. CDR1 and CDR2 (germline): LNHDA, SQIVND (reference sequence). The CDR3 extends over 15 amino acids. CDR3 nucleotides: TGTGCCAGTAGTATAGGGGGCTCCACCGCAGATACGCAGTATTTT. Amino acids: CASSIGGSTADTQYF.

The CDR3 sequence is CASSIDREYGYTF. The DNA for the CDR3 is TGTGCCAGTAGTATAGATCGAGAGTATGGCTACACCTTC. This sequence joins TRBV19 and TRBJ1-2, with no clear D. This CDR3 has 13 residues. V was clipped by 0 bases and J by 5 bases, with 7 bases between them. Germline assignment: CDR1 LNHDA and CDR2 SQIVND (reference sequence).

This clone was counted once. The chain carries TRBV29-1 and TRBJ2-7; 9 nucleotides agree with TRBD1. Trimming took 7 bases from V and 12 from J; bases not matched to a gene: 13. The CDR3 is made up of 12 amino acids. CDR1 and CDR2 (germline): SQVTM, ANQGSEA. The CDR3 DNA sequence: TGCAGCGGTTACCGGGACAGGGAGGACATGTACTTC. The encoded protein is CSGYRDREDMYF.

This clone was recorded a few times. The chain's CDR3 is CASSPGVYYEQYF. For the CDR3, the DNA is TGCGCCAGCAGTCCAGGGGTTTACTACGAGCAGTACTTC. The gene calls are TRBV23-1 and TRBJ2-7, with D tentatively TRBD1 (6 bases). TRBV23-1 is annotated as an ORF whose role is uncertain. There are 13 residues in the CDR3. The V gene lost 4 bases and the J gene lost 3 bases, with 10 bases spanning the gap.

V gene TRBV30 combines with J gene TRBJ1-1; D might be TRBD1 (6 bases). There are 13 residues in the CDR3. V shed 0 bases and J shed 7 bases, with 12 bases lying between them. Germline V lookup: CDR1 GTSNPN, CDR2 SVGIG (reference sequence). The CDR3 spells CAWSVRGGVEAFF. CDR3 bases: TGTGCCTGGAGTGTACGGGGGGGCGTTGAAGCTTTCTTT.

The chain is built from TRBV11-3 and TRBJ1-1, with a tentative D call TRBD1 (6 bases). CDR1 is SGHNT and CDR2 is YENEEA in the germline V gene. The germline V and J ends were trimmed by 5 bases and 10 bases, with 17 bases remaining between them. There are 13 residues in the CDR3. CDR3 protein: CASSGGFGSPAFF. Written as DNA, the CDR3 is TGTGCCAGCAGCGGGGGCTTTGGTTCTCCAGCTTTCTTT.

The CDR3 nucleotides are TGTGCCAGCAGTCAGGGGGCCTGGCAGCCCCAGCATTTT. Its translation: CASSQGAWQPQHF. V is TRBV6-5 and J is TRBJ1-5, with 8 bases aligning to TRBD1. The germline CDR1 and CDR2 sequences are MNHEY and SVGAGI. This CDR3 contains 13 residues. V lost 5 bases to trimming and J lost 7 bases; unmatched junction nucleotides: 4.

This clone showed up just once. The chain's CDR3 is CASSPYDRDGYTF. For the CDR3, the DNA is TGTGCCAGCAGTCCTTACGACAGGGATGGCTACACCTTC. The chain joins TRBV28 to TRBJ1-2; 7 bases align to TRBD1. Looked up from germline, CDR1 is MDHEN and CDR2 is SYDVKM. The J segment lost 6 bases and the V segment lost 5 bases, leaving 6 bases of the junction unmatched. CDR3 length: 13 residues.

The V call is TRBV27, the J call TRBJ2-7, with 7 nucleotides matching TRBD2. The V segment lost 0 bases and the J segment 4 bases; nucleotides outside the gene matches: 6. The CDR3 is 15 amino acids. Germline CDR1 reads MNHEY; CDR2 reads SMNVEV (reference sequence). For the CDR3, the DNA is TGTGCCAGCAGTTTATCAGGGGCGGGAGCATACGAGCAGTACTTC. Protein: CASSLSGAGAYEQYF.